The 25 T cell receptor beta chains below all came from one sample that was sequenced in a study of shared clonotypes between healthy human individuals. As defined, naive CD8 cells were CD45RO-negative and positively selected for CCR7, with terminally differentiated effector memory CD45RA+ cells excluded. Sequencing was performed with immunoSEQ multiplex PCR; in TCRdb, only in-frame clones are kept and a portion is missing. The repertoire holds about 580,000 clones, 95% to 98% seen once, with 0.3% in the top ten. The source material was naive CD8+ T cells sorted from blood. The receptors were sampled from a man aged 25 to 40 in good health.

The rearrangement joins TRBV28 to TRBJ2-2; the match to TRBD2 covers 7 bases. The CDR3 sequence is 17 residues long. Per germline, CDR1 MDHEN and CDR2 SYDVKM. After removal of 7 bases from V and 4 bases from J, the junction contained 15 bases not matched to a gene. CDR3 in amino acids: CASTLTQRSGATGELFF. The CDR3 DNA sequence: TGTGCCAGCACCCTCACCCAGCGGAGCGGGGCCACCGGGGAGCTGTTTTTT. The full variable domain, its missing parts supplied by reference TRBV28 and TRBJ2-2, is DVKVTQSSRYLVKRTGEKVFLECVQDMDHENMFWYRQDPGLGLRLIYFSYDVKMKEKGDIPEGYSVSREKKERFSLILESASTNQTSMYLCASTLTQRSGATGELFFGEGSRLTVL.

This rearrangement joins TRBV30 to TRBJ2-4; tentatively, D is TRBD2 (6 bases). The V gene lost 4 bases and the J gene lost 3 bases, with 10 bases spanning the gap. Germline V gene sequence: CDR1 GTSNPN, CDR2 SVGIG (reference sequence). The length of the CDR3 is 13 residues. CDR3 nucleotide sequence: TGTGCCTGGACGGGGGTAAACAAAAACATTCAGTACTTC. Translation gives CAWTGVNKNIQYF.

The V and J genes are TRBV14 and TRBJ1-4; TRBD1 matches at 7 bases. Trimming removed 0 bases from V and 9 bases from J; junction bases left unmatched: 13. The germline V gene encodes CDR1 SGHDN and CDR2 FVKESK. The CDR3 sequence is 17 residues long. The CDR3 protein is CASSQEGTVPRNQKLFF. The CDR3 coding sequence is TGTGCCAGCAGCCAAGAAGGGACAGTGCCCCGGAATCAAAAACTGTTTTTT.

This clone showed up just once. V is TRBV7-9 and J is TRBJ1-6; D gene unclear. The CDR3 is 14 residues long. CDR1 SEHNR and CDR2 FQNEAQ come from the germline V gene (reference sequence). Trimming stripped 5 bases from V and 7 bases from J, with 12 bases between. In DNA, the CDR3 is TGTGCCAGCAGCGACACTCGAGGGAATTCACCCCTCCACTTT. Protein sequence: CASSDTRGNSPLHF.

This clone was seen a single time. V is TRBV4-3 and J is TRBJ1-4; 7 bases match TRBD1. V trimming: 0 bases; J trimming: 4 bases; junction bases outside the gene matches: 5. Per the germline V gene, CDR1 is LGHNA and CDR2 is YSLEER. This CDR3 is 16 amino acids long. CDR3 bases: TGCGCCAGCAGCCAAGATTTTCAGGGGGGTAATGAAAAACTGTTTTTT. Its translation: CASSQDFQGGNEKLFF.

The CDR3 nucleotides are TGTGCCAGCAGCTGGGACAGGGGAGGGAATCAGCCCCAGCATTTT. Encoded protein: CASSWDRGGNQPQHF. This sequence joins TRBV7-2 and TRBJ1-5, with 10 bases fitting TRBD1. V lost 4 bases and J lost 4; bases outside the gene matches: 4. This CDR3 is 15 amino acids long. Germline CDR1 and CDR2: SGHTA and FQGNSA.

V gene TRBV15 combines with J gene TRBJ1-2; D gene unclear. CDR1 is LNHNV and CDR2 is YYDKDF in the germline V gene (reference sequence). The germline V and J ends were trimmed by 0 bases and 2 bases, with 13 bases remaining between them. The CDR3 sequence is 16 residues long. The DNA of the CDR3 is TGTGCCACCAGCAGAGATCACGACGGAAAGAACTATGGCTACACCTTC. Translating gives CATSRDHDGKNYGYTF.

The V and J genes are TRBV27 and TRBJ2-7; 9 positions agree with TRBD1. The V gene end was trimmed by 5 bases and the J gene end by 2 bases; junction bases not matched to a gene: 4. From germline, CDR1 is MNHEY and CDR2 SMNVEV (reference sequence). The CDR3 is made up of 14 amino acids. CDR3 sequence: CASSHRQGAYEQYF. CDR3 nucleotides: TGTGCCAGCAGTCATCGACAGGGGGCCTACGAGCAGTACTTC.

This chain connects TRBV13 to TRBJ2-7; no reliable D call. The CDR3 has 13 residues. The germline CDR1 and CDR2 sequences are PRHDT and FYEKMQ (reference sequence). Trimming left V 5 bases short and J 2 bases short, with 10 bases between. As DNA, the CDR3 is TGTGCCAGCAGCCTACATGCTCCCTACGAGCAGTACTTC. Amino acids: CASSLHAPYEQYF.

This chain uses TRBV9 with TRBJ2-1, with TRBD1 matching over 7 bases. This CDR3 is 17 amino acids long. Per germline, CDR1 SGDLS and CDR2 YYNGEE. The J segment lost 2 bases and the V segment lost 3 bases, leaving 11 bases of the junction unmatched. In DNA, the CDR3 is TGTGCCAGCAGCGCGGAGACAGGGTATGGCGCCTACAATGAGCAGTTCTTC. This gives the protein CASSAETGYGAYNEQFF.

The V and J genes are TRBV6-6 and TRBJ2-3; tentative D call: TRBD2 (5 bases). V was clipped by 2 bases and J by 5 bases, with 17 bases between them. The CDR3 is 16 residues long. The germline CDR1 and CDR2 sequences are MNHNY and SVGAGI (reference sequence). Here the CDR3 DNA reads TGTGCCAGCAGTTACGGGAGAGGTTTGACCGGAGATACGCAGTATTTT. It translates to CASSYGRGLTGDTQYF.

The CDR3 spells CASSQDISGGAHTGELFF. The CDR3 DNA is TGCGCCAGCAGCCAAGATATTAGCGGGGGCGCCCACACCGGGGAGCTGTTTTTT. The rearrangement links TRBV4-3 to TRBJ2-2; 9 bases line up with TRBD2. The V and J ends lost 0 bases and 3 bases, in that order; junction bases with no gene match: 8. Germline CDR1 reads LGHNA; CDR2 reads YSLEER. This CDR3 spans 18 amino acids.

V and J are TRBV1 and TRBJ2-4. TRBV1 is recorded as a pseudogene. CDR3 length: 17 residues. CDR3 in DNA: TGCACCAGCAGCCCAATCGGAAGCCCGGTAGCCAAAAACATTCAGTACTTC. Amino acids: CTSSPIGSPVAKNIQYF.

This rearrangement joins TRBV7-9 to TRBJ2-1; D unresolved. Germline V lookup: CDR1 SEHNR, CDR2 FQNEAQ (reference sequence). The CDR3 totals 13 residues. The germline V and J ends were trimmed by 5 bases and 5 bases, with 10 bases remaining between them. The CDR3 protein is CASSPETNNEQFF. The CDR3 coding sequence is TGTGCCAGCAGCCCTGAGACCAACAATGAGCAGTTCTTC.

The chain links TRBV11-3 to TRBJ2-2; D not certain. Germline V gene sequence: CDR1 SGHNT, CDR2 YENEEA. The CDR3 extends over 14 amino acids. Trimming left V 3 bases short and J 6 bases short, with 11 bases between. The CDR3 region is CASSFAQGAGELFF. CDR3 sequence (DNA): TGTGCCAGCAGCTTCGCGCAAGGAGCCGGGGAGCTGTTTTTT.

The chain uses TRBV28 and TRBJ2-7, with TRBD2 matching over 8 bases. This CDR3 is 14 amino acids long. Germline-derived CDR1 and CDR2 are MDHEN and SYDVKM. With V trimmed by 3 bases and J by 3 bases, 4 bases remained unmatched. The DNA of the CDR3 is TGTGCCAGCAGTTTTAGCGGGATGATCTACGAGCAGTACTTC. The encoded protein is CASSFSGMIYEQYF.

The chain carries TRBV7-8 and TRBJ1-1; D is perhaps TRBD1 (6 bases). The CDR3 consists of 15 residues. CDR1 is SGHVS, CDR2 FQNEAQ, per germline. Trimming left V 1 base short and J 1 base short, with 10 bases between. The CDR3, as DNA: TGTGCCAGCAGCTTAGAGGGGGTCGGGAACACTGAAGCTTTCTTT. This sequence encodes CASSLEGVGNTEAFF.

This CDR3 reads CASSFRTRTETQYF. The CDR3 DNA reads as TGTGCCAGCAGTTTTCGGACCAGGACGGAGACCCAGTACTTC. The rearrangement uses TRBV27 and TRBJ2-5; D is ambiguous. This CDR3 is 14 amino acids long. Germline assignment: CDR1 MNHEY and CDR2 SMNVEV (reference sequence). Trimming removed 3 bases at V and 5 bases at J, with 13 bases between.

This clone was seen once. The chain carries TRBV30 and TRBJ1-5, with D possibly being TRBD1 (5 bases). V lost 0 bases, J lost 2 bases, and 11 bases lay in between. This CDR3 has 15 amino acids. The V gene's germline CDR1 is GTSNPN and CDR2 SVGIG (reference sequence). CDR3 loop: CAWSVGVIGNQPQHF. For the CDR3, the DNA is TGTGCCTGGAGTGTAGGGGTGATTGGCAATCAGCCCCAGCATTTT.

The chain carries TRBV11-2 and TRBJ1-5; tentative D call: TRBD1 (5 bases). V was clipped by 1 base and J by 5 bases, with 9 bases between them. The germline V gene has CDR1 SGHAT and CDR2 FQNNGV. This CDR3 region has 14 residues. DNA of the CDR3: TGTGCCAGCAGCTTAGGGCAGGGTGATCAGCCCCAGCATTTT. It yields the protein CASSLGQGDQPQHF.

This chain joins TRBV5-4 and TRBJ2-5; 12 bases are a match to TRBD2. From germline, CDR1 is SGHNT and CDR2 YYREEE (reference sequence). V trimming: 4 bases; J trimming: 0 bases; junction bases outside the gene matches: 10. The CDR3 spans 18 residues. The CDR3 spells CASSPGLAGRQYQETQYF. The CDR3 nucleotides read TGTGCCAGCAGCCCGGGACTAGCGGGTCGTCAGTACCAAGAGACCCAGTACTTC.

This sequence joins TRBV2 and TRBJ2-3; 11 bases fit TRBD2. V dropped 7 bases and J dropped 0; count of bases not matched to a gene: 3. This CDR3 contains 15 residues. Germline V gives CDR1 SNHLY, CDR2 FYNNEI. This CDR3 reads CASNSGRASTDTQYF. The DNA for the CDR3 is TGTGCCAGCAATAGCGGGAGGGCTAGCACAGATACGCAGTATTTT.

V usage is TRBV9 and J usage is TRBJ1-1; no firm D call. Germline V CDR1 and CDR2: SGDLS, YYNGEE. V shed 3 bases and J shed 6 bases, with 15 bases lying between them. This CDR3 is 14 amino acids long. The CDR3 region is CASSGPDRQAEAFF. In nucleotides, the CDR3 is TGTGCCAGCAGCGGCCCCGATCGGCAAGCTGAAGCTTTCTTT.

This chain joins TRBV5-4 and TRBJ2-7, with 7 bases lining up with TRBD2. Losses at the gene ends were 2 bases for V and 5 bases for J; bases not matched to a gene: 10. The CDR3 covers 15 residues. Looked up from germline, CDR1 is SGHNT and CDR2 is YYREEE (reference sequence). The CDR3 nucleotides are TGTGCCAGCAGCTTCATGGCGGGAGTGGGGAACGAGCAGTACTTC. Its protein product is CASSFMAGVGNEQYF.

The V gene is TRBV4-2, the J gene TRBJ2-1; 8 bases align to TRBD2. V was pared by 0 bases and J by 3 bases, with 4 bases of the junction left unmatched. This CDR3 spans 16 amino acids. Germline V gives CDR1 LGHNA, CDR2 YNFKEQ. CDR3 DNA sequence: TGTGCCAGCAGCCAAGAGACGGGAGGGTTCTACAATGAGCAGTTCTTC. Translation: CASSQETGGFYNEQFF.